This TCR beta chain is from a study of blood T cell repertoires in COVID-19. About the study: Samples representing acute and convalescent COVID-19 were sourced from the United States, Italy and Spain.

Recruited during active infection, patients (from Seattle) were subsequently followed longitudinally. V lost 0 bases, J lost 2 bases, and 11 bases lay in between. Germline V gene lookup returns CDR1 SGHRS and CDR2 YFSETQ. CDR3 length equals 15 residues. Using immunoSEQ multiplex PCR, the repertoire was profiled, and TCRdb retains in-frame clones only, with some absent. The table shows a few hundred thousand clones, with approximately 90% occurring only once. The sequence came from a woman aged 45-65 years with COVID-19, enrolled during active disease. This chain connects TRBV5-1 to TRBJ1-2; perhaps TRBD1 as D (5 bases). The specimen was peripheral blood. Here the CDR3 DNA reads TGCGCCAGCAGCTTGGTTAGCAGGGCGAACTATGGCTACACCTTC. Translating gives CASSLVSRANYGYTF.